A single sample is the source of the 5 T cell receptor beta chains below, sequenced in a study of CD8+ T cells in alopecia areata. Reverse transcribed after extraction, RNA yielded cDNA as the sequencing template. TCRdb keeps only in-frame clones here, not all; method: immunoSEQ multiplex PCR. The table records 150,000 or so clones, about 51% of them present only once. Material: CD8+ T cells sorted from blood, obtained at week 0. The receptor source for this set is a human donor with alopecia areata.

This clone was found once. J is TRBJ1-2 and V is TRBV19; maybe TRBD1 (5 bases). The germline V gene encodes CDR1 LNHDA and CDR2 SQIVND (reference sequence). V gave up 7 bases and J gave up 6 bases, with 15 bases separating them. This CDR3 comprises 13 residues. The CDR3 region has the DNA TGTGCCAGTAATCACTACATGGGGGATGGCTACACCTTC. Amino acids: CASNHYMGDGYTF.

V usage is TRBV2 and J usage is TRBJ1-2; D may be TRBD1 (5 bases). Germline V lookup: CDR1 SNHLY, CDR2 FYNNEI. Trimming shortened V by 6 bases and J by 5 bases, and 19 bases separated the two germline ends. The CDR3 loop spans 15 amino acids. CDR3 residues: CASSVPGRQKYGYTF. The CDR3 coding sequence is TGTGCCAGCAGCGTTCCGGGACGGCAAAAGTATGGCTACACCTTC.

The V and J genes are TRBV30 and TRBJ1-1; 12 bases match TRBD1. CDR1 is GTSNPN and CDR2 is SVGIG in the germline V gene (reference sequence). The junction had 7 bases not matched to a gene; V was cut back by 5 bases and J by 6 bases. CDR3 length: 14 amino acids. DNA for the CDR3: TGTGCCTGGTCCCCCGGGACAGGGGGCCCTGAAGCTTTCTTT. It encodes CAWSPGTGGPEAFF.

The table lists this clone with a few counts. The chain has TRBV6-5 and TRBJ2-7, with D possibly TRBD2 on 5 matching bases. The V and J ends lost 2 bases and 4 bases respectively, with 9 bases between them. Looked up from germline, CDR1 is MNHEY and CDR2 is SVGAGI. This CDR3 comprises 13 residues. CDR3 amino acids: CASSYGGLYEQYF. CDR3 in DNA: TGTGCCAGCAGTTACGGCGGGTTGTACGAGCAGTACTTC.

The CDR3 nucleotides read TGCGCCAGCAGCCAATTCGCCTACAATGAGCAGTTCTTC. Protein: CASSQFAYNEQFF. The V gene is TRBV4-3, the J gene TRBJ2-1; D is ambiguous. V was pared by 2 bases and J by 2 bases, with 4 bases between. The CDR3 loop spans 13 amino acids. CDR1 is LGHNA and CDR2 is YSLEER in the germline V gene.